Each of the 11 T cell receptor beta chains below was sequenced from the same sample in a study of control samples from healthy donors and cancer patients. Data came from immunoSEQ multiplex PCR; TCRdb stores just in-frame clones and leaves some out. The sample shows some 150,000 clones, over 95% of them seen only once. The sequenced sample consisted of blood. These receptors came from a woman aged 25 to 39 in good health.

This chain connects TRBV5-1 to TRBJ1-2; 8 bases map to TRBD1. CDR1 SGHRS and CDR2 YFSETQ come from the germline V gene. The CDR3 runs to 14 residues. V shed 2 bases and J 4 bases; nucleotides not matched to a gene: 4. The CDR3 reads CASSFGQGFYGYTF. The CDR3 DNA follows: TGCGCCAGCAGCTTCGGACAGGGCTTCTATGGCTACACCTTC.

V gene TRBV6-6 combines with J gene TRBJ1-5; no reliable D call. V was pared by 8 bases and J by 9 bases, with 11 bases between. The CDR3 covers 11 residues. Germline-derived CDR1 and CDR2 are MNHNY and SVGAGI (reference sequence). This CDR3 is CASASIPPQHF. CDR3 nucleotides: TGTGCCAGCGCTTCTATTCCGCCCCAGCATTTT.

The chain carries TRBV11-3 and TRBJ2-3; the D call may be TRBD1 or TRBD2 (6 bases each). Germline CDR1 reads SGHNT; CDR2 reads YENEEA. This CDR3 is built from 16 residues. V was pared by 8 bases and J by 1 base, with 19 bases between. CDR3 DNA: TGTGCCAGCTCCGGGGGCTCTCAGAGCCGCACAGATACGCAGTATTTT. This sequence encodes CASSGGSQSRTDTQYF.

The V call is TRBV9, the J call TRBJ2-5, with TRBD2 matching 7 bases. CDR1 and CDR2 from the germline V gene are SGDLS and YYNGEE. V dropped 4 bases and J dropped 2; count of bases not matched to a gene: 8. The CDR3 extends over 15 amino acids. This chain's CDR3 is CASSILGGGQETQYF. For the CDR3, the DNA is TGTGCCAGCAGCATCCTTGGCGGGGGACAAGAGACCCAGTACTTC.

This sequence joins TRBV4-1 and TRBJ2-1; tentative D call: TRBD1 (6 bases). CDR3 length: 15 residues. V shed 2 bases and J shed 12 bases, with 20 bases lying between them. Germline V gene sequence: CDR1 MGHRA, CDR2 YSYEKL. CDR3 DNA sequence: TGCGCCAGCAGCCAATTCAATGACAGGACAGAGGCGCAGTTCTTC. Its protein is CASSQFNDRTEAQFF.

J is TRBJ2-7 and V is TRBV12-3 or TRBV12-4; 7 bases match TRBD1. Trimming took 7 bases from V and 1 from J; bases not matched to a gene: 4. The CDR3 sequence is 13 residues long. CDR3 protein: CASKTQGSYEQYF. DNA of the CDR3: TGTGCCAGCAAAACACAGGGGTCCTACGAGCAGTACTTC.

V usage is TRBV27 and J usage is TRBJ1-1; 7 bases map to TRBD1. The CDR3 totals 14 residues. V lost 3 bases to trimming and J lost 4 bases; unmatched junction nucleotides: 5. In germline, CDR1 is MNHEY, CDR2 SMNVEV (reference sequence). The CDR3, as DNA: TGTGCCAGCAGTTTGTACAGGGGCGTCACTGAAGCTTTCTTT. Protein sequence: CASSLYRGVTEAFF.

V is TRBV19 and J is TRBJ1-2; 7 bases align to TRBD1. The CDR3 contains 14 residues. In germline, CDR1 is LNHDA, CDR2 SQIVND (reference sequence). J lost 2 bases, V lost 10 bases, and 10 bases had no gene match. The CDR3 region is CATLEGRGNYGYTF. The CDR3 nucleotides read TGTGCCACCCTCGAGGGCAGGGGGAACTATGGCTACACCTTC.

The V and J genes are TRBV6-1 and TRBJ1-5; D is ambiguous. The germline V and J ends were trimmed by 1 base and 4 bases, with 14 bases remaining between them. The CDR3 runs to 16 residues. The V gene's germline CDR1 is MNHNS and CDR2 SASEGT. The CDR3 bases are TGTGCCAGCAGTGAAGAACTGACGTACACAAATCAGCCCCAGCATTTT. Translating it yields CASSEELTYTNQPQHF.

This clone is a singleton in its sample. V is TRBV6-5 and J is TRBJ1-3, with a weak D call TRBD1 (6 bases). The length of the CDR3 is 16 residues. The V end was cut by 4 bases, the J end by 0 bases, with 13 bases between. Germline V gene sequence: CDR1 MNHEY, CDR2 SVGAGI. In nucleotides, the CDR3 is TGTGCCAGCAGTTCCGGGACAATGAGCTCTGGAAACACCATATATTTT. Amino acid sequence: CASSSGTMSSGNTIYF.

V gene TRBV29-1 combines with J gene TRBJ1-1, with TRBD1 as a possible D gene (6 bases). The CDR3 contains 12 residues. Deletions cut 4 bases from V and 5 bases from J, with 11 bases between. CDR1 is SQVTM, CDR2 ANQGSEA, per germline. The CDR3 protein is CSVGQVETEAFF. The CDR3 bases are TGCAGCGTTGGACAGGTTGAAACTGAAGCTTTCTTT.